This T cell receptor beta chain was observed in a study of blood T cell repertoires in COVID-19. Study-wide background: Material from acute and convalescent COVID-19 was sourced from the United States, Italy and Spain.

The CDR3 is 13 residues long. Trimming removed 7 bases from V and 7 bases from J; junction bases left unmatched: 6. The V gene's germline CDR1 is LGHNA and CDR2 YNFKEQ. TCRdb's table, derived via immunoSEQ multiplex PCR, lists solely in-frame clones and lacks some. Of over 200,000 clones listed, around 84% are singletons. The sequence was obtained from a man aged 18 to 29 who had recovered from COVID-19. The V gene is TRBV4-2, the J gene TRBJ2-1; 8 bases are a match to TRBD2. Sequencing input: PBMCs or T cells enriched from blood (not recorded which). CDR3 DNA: TGTGCCAGCAAGAACGGGGGGGCTAATGAGCAGTTCTTC. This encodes CASKNGGANEQFF.